This T cell receptor (beta chain) was captured in a study of blood T cell repertoires in COVID-19. Study summary: The United States, Italy and Spain provided the acute and convalescent COVID-19 samples. The cDNA or gDNA used as material had been derived from T cells, B-cell-depleted T cells, or PBMCs.

Study processing details: Using reference gene primer amplification, nucleated cell counts were estimated. Profiled with immunoSEQ multiplex PCR; TCRdb holds only in-frame clones, not every one. V and J calls and clone size are given by that table; D and trimming were obtained from the DNA. The sample lists 160,000 or so clones; 75% to 80% were seen once. Trimming took 6 bases from V and 8 from J; bases not matched to a gene: 6. CDR3 length: 13 residues. The germline V gene has CDR1 MDHEN and CDR2 SYDVKM. This rearrangement joins TRBV28 to TRBJ1-4; TRBD1 matches at 7 bases. The sequenced material came from peripheral blood. The clonotype was recovered from an elderly woman with acute or convalescent COVID-19. CDR3: CASSRRQGEKLFF. The DNA for the CDR3 is TGTGCCAGCAGCCGCAGACAGGGCGAAAAACTGTTTTTT.